This is a list of T cell receptor beta chains from one sample in a study of cytomegalovirus exposure and HLA in healthy donors. Generated by immunoSEQ multiplex PCR, the TCRdb table keeps only in-frame clones and is missing some. Of approximately 150,000 clones detected, roughly 66% appear once; the ten largest clones hold 6% to 8%. The sequenced sample consisted of PBMCs. Every receptor here comes from an older woman in good health and CMV-seronegative. CDR3s include the opening cysteine and the closing phenylalanine or tryptophan. A D gene is named only where the DNA matches it firmly. Only part of the rows carry a size: once, few, many, or a class if the clone is expanded.

clone size: .
V gene: TRBV27
D gene: .
J gene: TRBJ1-2
CDR3 protein: CASSARVGGYTF
CDR3 DNA: TGTGCCAGCAGTGCGAGGGTAGGTGGCTACACCTTC

clone size: .
V gene: TRBV6-6
D gene: .
J gene: TRBJ1-2
CDR3 protein: CASSYSSRNYGYTF
CDR3 DNA: TGTGCCAGCAGTTACTCAAGCCGGAACTATGGCTACACCTTC

clone size: .
V gene: TRBV7-8
D gene: TRBD1
J gene: TRBJ1-2
CDR3 protein: CASSLASGQGANYGYTF
CDR3 DNA: TGTGCCAGCAGCTTAGCCTCGGGACAGGGGGCTAACTATGGCTACACCTTC

clone size: .
V gene: TRBV30
D gene: TRBD1
J gene: TRBJ1-2
CDR3 protein: CAWSWDSLRVLSGYTF
CDR3 DNA: TGTGCCTGGAGTTGGGACAGCTTGAGGGTTCTATCTGGCTACACCTTC

clone size: .
V gene: TRBV7-2
D gene: TRBD1
J gene: TRBJ1-2
CDR3 protein: CASSLDRLDGYTF
CDR3 DNA: TGTGCCAGCAGCTTGGACAGGTTGGATGGCTACACCTTC

clone size: .
V gene: TRBV5-6
D gene: TRBD1
J gene: TRBJ1-6
CDR3 protein: CASSQGQGAAPFHF
CDR3 DNA: TGTGCCAGCAGCCAGGGACAGGGTGCGGCACCCTTCCACTTT

clone size: .
V gene: TRBV29-1
D gene: .
J gene: TRBJ2-2
CDR3 protein: CSVDRGHTGELFF
CDR3 DNA: TGCAGCGTTGACAGGGGCCACACCGGGGAGCTGTTTTTT

clone size: .
V gene: TRBV7-2
D gene: .
J gene: TRBJ2-7
CDR3 protein: CASEEGSRDEQYF
CDR3 DNA: TGTGCCAGCGAAGAGGGTTCCCGCGACGAGCAGTACTTC

clone size: .
V gene: TRBV7-7
D gene: .
J gene: TRBJ2-7
CDR3 protein: CTSSLGQGYEQYF
CDR3 DNA: TGTACCAGCAGCTTAGGCCAGGGGTACGAGCAGTACTTC

clone size: .
V gene: TRBV28
D gene: TRBD1
J gene: TRBJ1-5
CDR3 protein: CASSFLQGNNQPQHF
CDR3 DNA: TGTGCCAGCAGTTTTCTACAGGGGAACAATCAGCCCCAGCATTTT

clone size: .
V gene: TRBV9
D gene: TRBD1
J gene: TRBJ1-2
CDR3 protein: CASSPGGWYGYTF
CDR3 DNA: TGTGCCAGCAGCCCAGGGGGCTGGTATGGCTACACCTTC

clone size: .
V gene: TRBV7-2
D gene: .
J gene: TRBJ2-7
CDR3 protein: CASSFWATAAYEQYF
CDR3 DNA: TGTGCCAGCAGCTTTTGGGCGACAGCAGCCTACGAGCAGTACTTC

clone size: few
V gene: TRBV5-8
D gene: .
J gene: TRBJ1-1
CDR3 protein: CASSLRRNTEAFF
CDR3 DNA: TGTGCCAGCAGCCTGCGTCGGAACACTGAAGCTTTCTTT

clone size: .
V gene: TRBV5-1
D gene: .
J gene: TRBJ2-1
CDR3 protein: CASSFGLLSSYNEQFF
CDR3 DNA: TGCGCCAGCAGCTTTGGACTCCTAAGCTCCTACAATGAGCAGTTCTTC

clone size: .
V gene: TRBV28
D gene: TRBD1
J gene: TRBJ1-5
CDR3 protein: CATDRGQQPQHF
CDR3 DNA: TGTGCCACCGACAGGGGACAGCAGCCCCAGCATTTT

clone size: .
V gene: TRBV28
D gene: TRBD2
J gene: TRBJ2-3
CDR3 protein: CASSSRGEGTDTQYF
CDR3 DNA: TGTGCCAGCAGTTCGCGGGGGGAAGGCACAGATACGCAGTATTTT

clone size: .
V gene: TRBV7-2
D gene: .
J gene: TRBJ2-7
CDR3 protein: CASSLEVGGSYSYEQYF
CDR3 DNA: TGTGCCAGCAGCTTAGAGGTTGGGGGGAGTTATTCCTACGAGCAGTACTTC

clone size: once
V gene: TRBV7-2
D gene: .
J gene: TRBJ2-1
CDR3 protein: CASSLEPFRNNEQFF
CDR3 DNA: TGTGCCAGCAGCTTGGAACCATTCAGGAACAATGAGCAGTTCTTC

clone size: .
V gene: TRBV4-2
D gene: TRBD2
J gene: TRBJ2-1
CDR3 protein: CASSQSVVASGPGPSSYNEQFF
CDR3 DNA: TGTGCCAGCAGCCAATCCGTCGTCGCTAGCGGGCCCGGTCCCAGCTCCTACAATGAGCAGTTCTTC

clone size: few
V gene: TRBV7-6
D gene: .
J gene: TRBJ1-5
CDR3 protein: CASSLTFGENQPQHF
CDR3 DNA: .

clone size: .
V gene: TRBV9
D gene: TRBD1
J gene: TRBJ1-3
CDR3 protein: CASSPLRQGSGNTIYF
CDR3 DNA: TGTGCCAGCAGCCCTCTCCGACAGGGTTCTGGAAACACCATATATTTT

clone size: .
V gene: TRBV5-5
D gene: TRBD2
J gene: TRBJ2-5
CDR3 protein: CASSYSAGVQETQYF
CDR3 DNA: TGTGCCAGCAGTTACTCGGCGGGAGTGCAAGAGACCCAGTACTTC

clone size: .
V gene: TRBV9
D gene: .
J gene: TRBJ1-4
CDR3 protein: CASSVGVGSEKLFF
CDR3 DNA: TGTGCCAGCAGCGTAGGGGTAGGGAGTGAAAAACTGTTTTTT

clone size: .
V gene: TRBV6-1
D gene: TRBD1
J gene: TRBJ2-7
CDR3 protein: CASSEAGTAYEQYF
CDR3 DNA: TGTGCCAGCAGTGAAGCCGGGACAGCCTACGAGCAGTACTTC

clone size: .
V gene: TRBV19
D gene: .
J gene: TRBJ2-7
CDR3 protein: CASSIGTGITEQYF
CDR3 DNA: TGTGCCAGTAGTATCGGAACAGGAATAACCGAGCAGTACTTC

clone size: .
V gene: TRBV6-1
D gene: TRBD2
J gene: TRBJ2-5
CDR3 protein: CASLIAGGPQTQYF
CDR3 DNA: TGTGCCAGCCTCATTGCGGGAGGGCCCCAGACCCAGTACTTC

clone size: .
V gene: TRBV7-2
D gene: .
J gene: TRBJ2-3
CDR3 protein: CASSLHGRGTQYF
CDR3 DNA: TGTGCCAGCAGCTTACACGGAAGGGGTACGCAGTATTTT

clone size: .
V gene: TRBV15
D gene: TRBD1
J gene: TRBJ2-5
CDR3 protein: CATSGDRAQVTQYF
CDR3 DNA: TGTGCCACCAGCGGGGACAGGGCCCAAGTGACCCAGTACTTC

clone size: few
V gene: TRBV5-1
D gene: TRBD1
J gene: TRBJ1-1
CDR3 protein: CASSLGQGAGAFF
CDR3 DNA: TGCGCCAGCAGCTTGGGGCAGGGGGCGGGAGCTTTCTTT

clone size: few
V gene: TRBV6-1
D gene: TRBD1
J gene: TRBJ1-2
CDR3 protein: CASSEAEGQGWRGYTF
CDR3 DNA: TGTGCCAGCAGTGAAGCGGAGGGACAGGGATGGCGTGGCTACACCTTC

clone size: .
V gene: TRBV6-6
D gene: TRBD2
J gene: TRBJ2-1
CDR3 protein: CASSYLAGAYNEQFF
CDR3 DNA: TGTGCCAGCAGTTATCTAGCGGGGGCCTACAATGAGCAGTTCTTC

clone size: .
V gene: TRBV6-5
D gene: TRBD1
J gene: TRBJ1-2
CDR3 protein: CAAPPADRANYGYTF
CDR3 DNA: TGTGCCGCGCCCCCCGCAGACAGGGCCAACTATGGCTACACCTTC

clone size: .
V gene: TRBV13
D gene: TRBD2
J gene: TRBJ2-5
CDR3 protein: CASSSTPTSGIEPQYF
CDR3 DNA: TGTGCCAGCAGCTCAACCCCGACTAGCGGGATTGAACCCCAGTACTTC

clone size: .
V gene: TRBV9
D gene: .
J gene: TRBJ1-1
CDR3 protein: CASSRQGYQAFF
CDR3 DNA: TGTGCCAGCAGCCGCCAGGGGTACCAAGCTTTCTTT

clone size: .
V gene: TRBV5-4
D gene: .
J gene: TRBJ1-4
CDR3 protein: CASSLAGANEKLFF
CDR3 DNA: TGTGCCAGCAGCTTGGCCGGGGCTAATGAAAAACTGTTTTTT

clone size: .
V gene: TRBV5-1
D gene: .
J gene: TRBJ2-2
CDR3 protein: CASSLARGTGELFF
CDR3 DNA: TGCGCCAGCAGCTTGGCACGCGGGACCGGGGAGCTGTTTTTT

clone size: few
V gene: TRBV7-8
D gene: TRBD2
J gene: TRBJ2-7
CDR3 protein: CASSRAGGPSNEQYF
CDR3 DNA: TGTGCCAGCAGCAGAGCGGGAGGGCCCTCCAACGAGCAGTACTTC

clone size: once
V gene: TRBV7-3
D gene: .
J gene: TRBJ2-1
CDR3 protein: CASSPQGRAGAEQFF
CDR3 DNA: TGTGCCAGCAGCCCCCAGGGGCGGGCAGGGGCTGAGCAGTTCTTC